This entry is about one T cell receptor beta chain. Its specificity is not known. The data were produced by immunoSEQ multiplex PCR, yet TCRdb's version contains in-frame clones alone and is incomplete. The table lists about 34,000 clones, 70% to 90% of them singletons, with approximately 7% in the top ten. The data belong to a study of T cell responses to AZD1222 COVID-19 vaccine. The wider study: Second-dose groups at about 4 or about 12 weeks were pooled. General study findings and limits: Donors skewed white British and female; clonal diversity was possibly underestimated. The study found vaccine-associated CD4 TCRs spanning spike, dominant at 160-218 and 743-854. Once two AZD1222 doses were given, Spike-specific TCR breadth and depth went up.

The germline V gene has CDR1 SGHDT and CDR2 YYEEEE. V was clipped by 1 base and J by 2 bases, with 20 bases between them. This CDR3 contains 18 residues. The source was peripheral blood, collected on day 0 of AZD1222 vaccination. This clonotype was obtained from an adult in good health. The chain couples TRBV5-6 to TRBJ2-3; D ambiguous. CDR3 in amino acids: CASSLLALWLRDTDTQYF. Here the CDR3 DNA reads TGTGCCAGCAGCTTGCTCGCGCTTTGGTTACGAGACACAGATACGCAGTATTTT.